This TCR beta chain was identified during a study of blood T cell repertoires in COVID-19 (dated by TCRdb to 2018 to 2021). About the study as a whole: Collaborator samples came from the United States, Italy and Spain and covered acute and convalescent phases of COVID-19. The material from the prospective study consisted of cDNA or gDNA derived from T cells, B-cell-depleted T cells, or PBMCs. Subjects who had been exposed to COVID-19, were actively infected with it, or had recovered from it provided the deeply sampled blood TCRbeta repertoires that made up the dataset. The repertoires were made available in a free public database intended to serve as a resource for research on the immune response to SARS-CoV-2. Samples were obtained from the ongoing ImmuneRACE study (first 160 participants) and from 1,254 subjects provided by 6 global collaborators. Sample metadata almost always included a de-identified subject ID, COVID-19 status, age in years and sex. Where available, HLA class I and class II types were taken from metadata supplied by the sample provider and were not determined by assay-based typing. Study-wide findings and limitations: The quantity of clinical and demographic metadata differed by source and by participant and was supplied without curation.

Points on this clone: Its specific antigen is unknown. Qualities for individual bases were not recorded, and no much larger clone is one base off.

The immunoSEQ Assay, a bias-controlled multiplex PCR, was used to amplify TCRbeta CDR3 regions from genomic DNA. The study's own analysis went as follows. The number of nucleated cells in each sample was estimated by amplification of reference gene primers within the assay. To quantify the absolute abundance of each unique TCRbeta CDR3 rearrangement, sequence reads were collapsed and filtered. For each sample, productive Simpson clonality was calculated by taking the square root of Simpson's diversity index across productive rearrangements. Here the immuneACCESS table is served through TCRdb, limited to in-frame sequences with V and J called. Missing clones are a known gap in these copies; in checked studies unresolved V genes cover under half, and the rest lacks a known reason. For V, J and clone size, that table is used; D and trimming come from the DNA. The sample table shows 150,000 or so clones, and around two thirds are seen once. Around 3% of the sample goes to the ten largest clones.

Collaborating institutions collected whole blood in K2EDTA tubes following their own protocols. Collaborator samples were shipped for TCRbeta analysis as frozen whole blood, isolated PBMCs, or DNA extracted from either sample type. Sequenced input: peripheral blood. The TCR originated in a woman older than 75 with acute or convalescent COVID-19.

The DNA sequence is given as TGTGCCAGCAGCGTACAGGGGGCTATTGAGACCCAGTACTTC. Its amino acids are CASSVQGAIETQYF. Recombination linked TRBV7-7 to TRBJ2-5, with TRBD1 matching 9 junction bases. From the cysteine through the phenylalanine, the CDR3 covers 14 amino acids. Only CDR3 DNA remains: 42 bases, in frame from the first base. The germline V and J ends show losses of 5 bases and 5 bases respectively, and no gene match explains 6 bases of the junction. Per the germline V gene (reference sequence), SSHAT is the CDR1 and FNYEAQ is the CDR2.